Below are 8 T cell receptor beta chains sequenced from a single sample in a study of T cell repertoires in cytomegalovirus infection. These receptors have no known antigen. Using its own MiXCR run on the reads, TCRdb lists one record per CDR3 protein. The sample holds approximately 470,000 distinct CDR3 sequences, 42% seen once. Sample: cultured PBMCs, taken from culture after CMV antigen stimulation. The receptors originated from a human donor in good health (CMV status not recorded). Some clones in this sample may be carry-over from other donors' samples.

The chain recombines TRBV6-1 with TRBJ1-4, with 7 bases that match TRBD1. In germline, CDR1 is MNHNS, CDR2 SASEGT. Trimming took 5 bases from V and 5 from J; bases not matched to a gene: 5. The CDR3 has 14 amino acids. CDR3 in DNA: TGTGCCAGCAGTTTAACAGGGGAAAATGAAAAACTGTTTTTT. Protein product: CASSLTGENEKLFF.

This chain uses TRBV7-2 with TRBJ2-7, with 10 bases matching TRBD2. Germline V CDR1 and CDR2: SGHTA, FQGNSA. The CDR3 has 15 residues. Trimming took 5 bases from V and 3 from J; bases not matched to a gene: 7. CDR3 residues: CASSPTSGPYYEQYF. The CDR3, as DNA: TGTGCCAGCAGCCCGACTAGCGGGCCGTACTACGAGCAGTACTTC. Supplemented by reference TRBV7-2 and TRBJ2-7, the full variable domain reads GAGVSQSPSNKVTEKGKDVELRCDPISGHTALYWYRQSLGQGLEFLIYFQGNSAPDKSGLPSDRFSAERTGGSVSTLTIQRTQQEDSAVYLCASSPTSGPYYEQYFGPGTRLTVT.

This clonotype was detected a few times. The chain joins TRBV7-8 to TRBJ1-5, with unresolved D. The ends were cut back, 2 bases at V and 2 bases at J, with 10 bases in the middle. Germline CDR1 is SGHVS and CDR2 is FQNEAQ. The length of the CDR3 is 15 residues. The CDR3, as DNA: TGTGCCAGCAGCTTAACCCGATCGGGCAATCAGCCCCAGCATTTT. This sequence encodes CASSLTRSGNQPQHF.

The chain combines TRBV20-1 with TRBJ2-7; D possibly matches TRBD1 or TRBD2 (5 bases each). Deletions cut 6 bases from V and 3 bases from J, with 18 bases between. Germline CDR1 is DFQATT and CDR2 is SNEGSKA (reference sequence). This CDR3 contains 14 residues. CDR3 in DNA: TGCAGTGCAGAAGAACCGGGACCCTTCTACGAGCAGTACTTC. Amino acid sequence: CSAEEPGPFYEQYF.

This chain joins TRBV28 and TRBJ2-7, with D possibly being TRBD1 (5 bases). V lost 2 bases, J lost 6 bases, and 8 bases lay in between. The CDR3 has 12 amino acids. In germline, CDR1 is MDHEN, CDR2 SYDVKM. CDR3 in DNA: TGTGCCAGCAGTTTACAGGGATTCGAGCAGTACTTC. Protein sequence: CASSLQGFEQYF.

This clonotype has ten or more counts. The gene calls are TRBV7-4 and TRBJ1-5; TRBD1 is a possible D gene (5 bases). The CDR3 sequence is 17 residues long. V lost 2 bases and J 2 bases, leaving 16 bases between the germline ends. Germline V gene sequence: CDR1 SGHVT, CDR2 SQSDAQ. CDR3 in DNA: TGTGCCAGCAGCTTAAGTATTTTTTCGGGGGGCAATCAGCCCCAGCATTTT. It translates to CASSLSIFSGGNQPQHF.

This clonotype has more than one count but fewer than ten. This chain joins TRBV7-8 and TRBJ1-2; D unclear. The germline gives CDR1 SGHVS, CDR2 FQNEAQ. Trimming took 8 bases from V and 0 from J, leaving 13 bases between them. This CDR3 has 14 residues. CDR3 amino acids: CASGLGNSNYGYTF. In DNA, the CDR3 is TGTGCCAGCGGGCTTGGGAACTCTAACTATGGCTACACCTTC.

J is TRBJ1-1 and V is TRBV19; no definite D call. CDR3 length: 15 amino acids. V was trimmed by 2 bases and J by 1 base, leaving 11 bases between them. Germline V gene sequence: CDR1 LNHDA, CDR2 SQIVND (reference sequence). CDR3 amino acids: CASSINGRWNTEAFF. For the CDR3, the DNA is TGTGCCAGTAGTATAAACGGTCGATGGAACACTGAAGCTTTCTTT.